The 5 T cell receptor beta chains presented below share a single source sample, sequenced in a study of blood T cell repertoires in COVID-19 (dated by TCRdb to 2018 to 2020). Libraries were prepared through the immunoSEQ multiplex PCR assay. This is the immuneACCESS table as TCRdb keeps it, with only in-frame sequences that have V and J called. A part of the clones is gone; compared with another copy, unresolved V genes explain less than half, and the rest is unexplained. The sample table lists under 60,000 clones, roughly 90% of them with a count of one. The ten biggest clones cover roughly 3.9% of the sample. Sequenced sample: peripheral blood. These receptors were taken from a man aged 45-65 years with acute or convalescent COVID-19.

This clone was observed a single time. The chain recombines TRBV18 with TRBJ2-3, with 7 bases fitting TRBD2. The CDR3 sequence is 15 residues long. Germline assignment: CDR1 KGHSH and CDR2 LQKENI. Trimming removed 3 bases from V and 5 bases from J; junction bases left unmatched: 8. The CDR3 protein is CASSPLNLAGDTQYF. CDR3 DNA sequence: TGTGCCAGCTCACCCCTTAATTTAGCGGGAGATACGCAGTATTTT.

V and J are TRBV19 and TRBJ2-5, with D maybe TRBD2 (6 bases). V gave up 5 bases and J gave up 5 bases, with 12 bases separating them. The CDR3 runs to 13 residues. Per the germline V gene, CDR1 is LNHDA and CDR2 is SQIVND (reference sequence). The CDR3 reads CASSGDSRETQYF. The CDR3 bases are TGTGCCAGTAGTGGGGACTCTCGGGAGACCCAGTACTTC.

This clone was picked up one time. CDR3 region: CATSDSYGPSSNTQYF. The CDR3 DNA is TGTGCCACCAGTGATTCCTATGGGCCCTCCTCTAATACGCAGTATTTT. This sequence joins TRBV24-1 and TRBJ2-3; D uncertain. Germline assignment: CDR1 KGHDR and CDR2 SFDVKD. Trimming took 2 bases from V and 7 from J, leaving 18 bases between them. This CDR3 region has 16 residues.

The J gene is TRBJ1-5, the V gene TRBV12-2; the D call of TRBD1 is as the table states it, not checked on the DNA. TRBV12-2 is tagged as a pseudogene. The CDR3 covers 18 residues. The CDR3 DNA sequence: TGTGCAAGTCGCTTAGAGGTCGACAGCGCCGGATCAAATCAGCCCCAGCATTTT. This codes for CASRLEVDSAGSNQPQHF.

The chain uses TRBV5-6 and TRBJ1-6; TRBD1 aligns across 7 bases. Per germline, CDR1 SGHDT and CDR2 YYEEEE. The CDR3 sequence is 16 residues long. V lost 1 base and J lost 5; bases outside the gene matches: 6. The CDR3 protein is CASSLTGADDNSPLHF. The CDR3 bases are TGTGCCAGCAGCTTGACAGGGGCCGACGATAATTCACCCCTCCACTTT.